Below, 9 T cell receptor beta chains from the same sample are listed, as sequenced in a study of Ad26.COV2.S vaccination and SARS-CoV-2 variants. The treatment was: around 19 received Ad26.COV2.S at low or high dose, single or two shots; 5 received placebo; per-sample allocation not given. Collection of samples fell on day 63 after the first vaccine or placebo injection. Libraries were prepared by immunoSEQ multiplex PCR; TCRdb keeps only in-frame clonotypes and omits some of them. The data show hundreds of thousands of clones, about 83% seen once. The sample in question was peripheral blood, obtained in a trial of Ad26.COV2.S vaccine versus placebo. The receptors originated from a person aged 18-60 years who received the Ad26.COV2.S COVID-19 vaccine or a placebo.

V and J are TRBV18 and TRBJ2-3; D may be TRBD2 (5 bases). Germline V gene lookup returns CDR1 KGHSH and CDR2 LQKENI. This CDR3 region has 16 residues. The V end was cut by 5 bases, the J end by 1 base, with 16 bases between. The CDR3 here is CASSITAGGRTDTQYF. Written as DNA, the CDR3 is TGTGCCAGCTCAATTACTGCAGGAGGTCGCACAGATACGCAGTATTTT.

The CDR3 region has the DNA TGTGCCAGCAGCGTGAACACCGGGGAGCTGTTTTTT. Translating it yields CASSVNTGELFF. The V and J genes are TRBV7-2 and TRBJ2-2; no clear D. Germline-derived CDR1 and CDR2 are SGHTA and FQGNSA. The CDR3 runs 12 residues. Trimming removed 5 bases from V and 1 base from J, with 2 bases in between.

This clone was seen more than once but under ten times. The chain has TRBV5-1 and TRBJ2-7, with D possibly matching TRBD2 (5 bases). The germline V gene has CDR1 SGHRS and CDR2 YFSETQ. The CDR3 loop spans 13 amino acids. V was trimmed by 4 bases and J by 6 bases, leaving 14 bases between them. CDR3 in amino acids: CASSTGPGFEQYF. The CDR3 DNA follows: TGCGCCAGCAGCACTGGGCCGGGGTTCGAGCAGTACTTC.

CDR3 coding DNA: TGTGCCAGCAGTGAAAGGGGGGCTGGGGCCAACGTCCTGACTTTC. Encoded protein: CASSERGAGANVLTF. The J gene is TRBJ2-6, the V gene TRBV2, with D perhaps TRBD1 or TRBD2 (6 bases each). The V gene lost 2 bases and the J gene lost 2 bases, with 7 bases spanning the gap. CDR1 is SNHLY and CDR2 is FYNNEI in the germline V gene. The length of the CDR3 is 15 residues.

The rearrangement links TRBV7-9 to TRBJ2-1; 13 nucleotides line up with TRBD2. This CDR3 has 15 amino acids. The V segment lost 5 bases and the J segment 9 bases; nucleotides outside the gene matches: 7. Germline V gene data show CDR1 as SEHNR and CDR2 as FQNEAQ (reference sequence). The CDR3 DNA sequence: TGTGCCAGCAGCCCACCGGGACTAGCGGGATTTGAGCAGTTCTTC. It is translated as CASSPPGLAGFEQFF. Drawing the rest from reference TRBV7-9 and TRBJ2-1, the complete variable domain is DTGVSQNPRHKITKRGQNVTFRCDPISEHNRLYWYRQTLGQGPEFLTYFQNEAQLEKSRLLSDRFSAERPKGSFSTLEIQRTEQGDSAMYLCASSPPGLAGFEQFFGPGTRLTVL.

The chain uses TRBV4-1 and TRBJ2-7; perhaps TRBD2 as D (6 bases). Trimming took off 4 bases at V and 2 bases at J, with 9 bases between the two ends. Germline V lookup: CDR1 MGHRA, CDR2 YSYEKL. CDR3 length equals 13 residues. As DNA, the CDR3 is TGCGCCAGCAGCCTGGGACTTGCCTACGAGCAGTACTTC. This codes for CASSLGLAYEQYF.

The V gene is TRBV18, the J gene TRBJ2-7; no clear D gene. The CDR3 is 13 amino acids. Germline CDR1 is KGHSH and CDR2 is LQKENI. The V gene lost 5 bases and the J gene lost 3 bases, with 11 bases spanning the gap. CDR3 sequence (DNA): TGTGCCAGCTCAGGACCTCCAAGCTACGAGCAGTACTTC. This codes for CASSGPPSYEQYF.

The chain is built from TRBV19 and TRBJ1-1; possible D gene TRBD1, 6 bases. The V gene lost 5 bases and the J gene lost 4 bases, with 17 bases spanning the gap. Germline CDR1 is LNHDA and CDR2 is SQIVND (reference sequence). The CDR3 spans 15 residues. DNA for the CDR3: TGTGCCAGTAGTCCGCTGACAGGCCCCAGCACTGAAGCTTTCTTT. It translates to CASSPLTGPSTEAFF. The variable domain in full, with the rest retrieved from reference TRBV19 and TRBJ1-1, is DGGITQSPKYLFRKEGQNVTLSCEQNLNHDAMYWYRQDPGQGLRLIYYSQIVNDFQKGDIAEGYSVSREKKESFPLTVTSAQKNPTAFYLCASSPLTGPSTEAFFGQGTRLTVV.

The rearrangement joins TRBV6-2 or TRBV6-3 to TRBJ2-7; the match to TRBD2 covers 7 bases. The CDR3 length is 14 residues. V lost 2 bases and J lost 0; bases outside the gene matches: 1. The germline V gene has CDR1 MNHEY and CDR2 SVGEGT. CDR3 nucleotides: TGTGCCAGCAGTTACGGGACTATCTCCTACGAGCAGTACTTC. Its translation: CASSYGTISYEQYF.